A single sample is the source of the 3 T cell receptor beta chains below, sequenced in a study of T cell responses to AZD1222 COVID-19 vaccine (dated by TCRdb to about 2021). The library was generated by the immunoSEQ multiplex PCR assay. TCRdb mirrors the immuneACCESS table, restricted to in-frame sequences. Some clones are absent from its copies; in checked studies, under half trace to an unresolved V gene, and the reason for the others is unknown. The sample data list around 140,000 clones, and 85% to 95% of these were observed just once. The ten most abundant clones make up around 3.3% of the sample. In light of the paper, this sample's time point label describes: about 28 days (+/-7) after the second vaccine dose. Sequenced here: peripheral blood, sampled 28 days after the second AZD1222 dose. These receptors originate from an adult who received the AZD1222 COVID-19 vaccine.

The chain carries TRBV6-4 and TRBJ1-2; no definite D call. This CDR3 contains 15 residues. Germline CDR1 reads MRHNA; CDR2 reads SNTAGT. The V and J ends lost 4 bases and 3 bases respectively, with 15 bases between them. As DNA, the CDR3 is TGTGCCAGCAGTGCGGAACCGGGCCCCGACTATGGCTACACCTTC. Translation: CASSAEPGPDYGYTF.

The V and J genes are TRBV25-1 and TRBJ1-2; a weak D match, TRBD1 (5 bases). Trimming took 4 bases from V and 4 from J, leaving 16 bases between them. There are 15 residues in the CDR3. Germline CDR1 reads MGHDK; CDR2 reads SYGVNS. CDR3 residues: CASSAPYGGVYGYTF. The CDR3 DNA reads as TGTGCCAGCAGTGCCCCTTACGGGGGAGTCTATGGCTACACCTTC.

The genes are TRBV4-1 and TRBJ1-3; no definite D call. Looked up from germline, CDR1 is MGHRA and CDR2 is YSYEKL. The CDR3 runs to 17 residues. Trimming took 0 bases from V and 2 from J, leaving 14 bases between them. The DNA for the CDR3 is TGCGCCAGCAGCCAAGATTCTCTTTCTTGGCCTGGAAACACCATATATTTT. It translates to CASSQDSLSWPGNTIYF.